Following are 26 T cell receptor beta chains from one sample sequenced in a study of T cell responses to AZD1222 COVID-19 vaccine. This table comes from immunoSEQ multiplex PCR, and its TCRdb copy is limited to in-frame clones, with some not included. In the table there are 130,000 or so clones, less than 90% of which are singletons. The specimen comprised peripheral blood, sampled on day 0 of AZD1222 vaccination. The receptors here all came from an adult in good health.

The CDR3 region has the DNA TGTGCCAGCAGGCCAGAAACTGGCACAGATACGCAGTATTTT. Protein product: CASRPETGTDTQYF. The chain is built from TRBV2 and TRBJ2-3; D remains ambiguous. CDR1 is SNHLY and CDR2 is FYNNEI in the germline V gene. The length of the CDR3 is 14 residues. Trimming pared 6 bases from V and 1 base from J, leaving 11 bases between.

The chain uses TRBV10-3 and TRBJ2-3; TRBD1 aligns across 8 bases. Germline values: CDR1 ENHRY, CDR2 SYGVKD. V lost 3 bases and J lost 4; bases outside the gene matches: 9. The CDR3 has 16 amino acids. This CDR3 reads CAISESQGASSDTQYF. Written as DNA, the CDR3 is TGTGCCATCAGTGAATCCCAGGGGGCGAGTTCAGATACGCAGTATTTT.

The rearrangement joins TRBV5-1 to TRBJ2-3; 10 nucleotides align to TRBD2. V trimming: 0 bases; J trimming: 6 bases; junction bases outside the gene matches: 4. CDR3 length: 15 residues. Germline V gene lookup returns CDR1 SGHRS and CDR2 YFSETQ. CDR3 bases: TGCGCCAGCAGCTTGGCCCCTAGCGGGGGTGATACGCAGTATTTT. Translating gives CASSLAPSGGDTQYF. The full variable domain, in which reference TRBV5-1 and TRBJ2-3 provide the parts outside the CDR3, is KAGVTQTPRYLIKTRGQQVTLSCSPISGHRSVSWYQQTPGQGLQFLFEYFSETQRNKGNFPGRFSGRQFSNSRSEMNVSTLELGDSALYLCASSLAPSGGDTQYFGPGTRLTVL.

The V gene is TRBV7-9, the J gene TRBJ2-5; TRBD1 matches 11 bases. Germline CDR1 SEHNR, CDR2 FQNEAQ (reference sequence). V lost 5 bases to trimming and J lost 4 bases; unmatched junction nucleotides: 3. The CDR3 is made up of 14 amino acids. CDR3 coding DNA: TGTGCCAGCAGCCGGGGACAGGGGGGAGAGACCCAGTACTTC. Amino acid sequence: CASSRGQGGETQYF.

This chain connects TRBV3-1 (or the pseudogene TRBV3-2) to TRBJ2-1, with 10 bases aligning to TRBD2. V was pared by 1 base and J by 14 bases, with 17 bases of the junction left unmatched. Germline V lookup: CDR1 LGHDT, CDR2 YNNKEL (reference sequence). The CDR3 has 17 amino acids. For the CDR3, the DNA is TGTGCCAGCAGCCAAGTCACTCGGGCTAGCGGGGGCCCCCAAGAGTTCTTC. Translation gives CASSQVTRASGGPQEFF.

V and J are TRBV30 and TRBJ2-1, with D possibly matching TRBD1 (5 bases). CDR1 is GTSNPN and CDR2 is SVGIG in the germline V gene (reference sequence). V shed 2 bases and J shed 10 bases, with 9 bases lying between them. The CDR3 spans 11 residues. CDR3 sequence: CAWSLKGEQFF. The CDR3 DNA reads TGTGCCTGGAGTCTCAAGGGGGAGCAGTTCTTC.

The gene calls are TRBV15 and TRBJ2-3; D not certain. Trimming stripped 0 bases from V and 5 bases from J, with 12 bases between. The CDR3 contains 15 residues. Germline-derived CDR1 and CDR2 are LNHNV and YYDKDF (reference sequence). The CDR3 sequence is CATSRDRVGRDTQYF. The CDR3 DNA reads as TGTGCCACCAGCAGAGATAGGGTAGGACGAGATACGCAGTATTTT.

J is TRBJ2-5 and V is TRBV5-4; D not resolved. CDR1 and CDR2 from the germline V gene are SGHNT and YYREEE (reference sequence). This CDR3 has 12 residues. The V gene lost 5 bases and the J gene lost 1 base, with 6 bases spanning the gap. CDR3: CASRAFQETQYF. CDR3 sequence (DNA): TGTGCCAGCAGGGCATTCCAAGAGACCCAGTACTTC.

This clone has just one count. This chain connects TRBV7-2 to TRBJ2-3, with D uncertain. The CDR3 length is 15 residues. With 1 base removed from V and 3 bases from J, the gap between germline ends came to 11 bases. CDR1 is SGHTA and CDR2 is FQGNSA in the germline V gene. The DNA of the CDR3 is TGTGCCAGCAGCTTAGGTATTGACTCGACAGATACGCAGTATTTT. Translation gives CASSLGIDSTDTQYF. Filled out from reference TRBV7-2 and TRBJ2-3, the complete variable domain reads GAGVSQSPSNKVTEKGKDVELRCDPISGHTALYWYRQSLGQGLEFLIYFQGNSAPDKSGLPSDRFSAERTGGSVSTLTIQRTQQEDSAVYLCASSLGIDSTDTQYFGPGTRLTVL.

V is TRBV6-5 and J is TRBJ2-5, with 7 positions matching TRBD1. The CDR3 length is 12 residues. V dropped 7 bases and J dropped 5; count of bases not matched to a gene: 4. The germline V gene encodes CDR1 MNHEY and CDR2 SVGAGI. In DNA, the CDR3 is TGTGCCAGCACCCGGACAGGCGAGACCCAGTACTTC. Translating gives CASTRTGETQYF.

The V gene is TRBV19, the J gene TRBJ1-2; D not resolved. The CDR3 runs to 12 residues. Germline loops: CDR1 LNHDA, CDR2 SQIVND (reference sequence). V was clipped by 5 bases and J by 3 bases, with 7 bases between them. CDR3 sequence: CASSSDDYGYTF. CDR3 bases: TGTGCCAGTAGTTCAGACGACTATGGCTACACCTTC. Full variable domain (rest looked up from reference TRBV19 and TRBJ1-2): DGGITQSPKYLFRKEGQNVTLSCEQNLNHDAMYWYRQDPGQGLRLIYYSQIVNDFQKGDIAEGYSVSREKKESFPLTVTSAQKNPTAFYLCASSSDDYGYTFGSGTRLTVV.

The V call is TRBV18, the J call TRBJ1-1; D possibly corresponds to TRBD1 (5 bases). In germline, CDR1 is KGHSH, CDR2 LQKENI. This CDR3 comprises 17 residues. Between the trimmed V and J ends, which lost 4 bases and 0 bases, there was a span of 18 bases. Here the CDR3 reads CASSLEGGTAMNTEAFF. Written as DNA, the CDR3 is TGTGCCAGCTCACTCGAGGGTGGGACGGCGATGAACACTGAAGCTTTCTTT.

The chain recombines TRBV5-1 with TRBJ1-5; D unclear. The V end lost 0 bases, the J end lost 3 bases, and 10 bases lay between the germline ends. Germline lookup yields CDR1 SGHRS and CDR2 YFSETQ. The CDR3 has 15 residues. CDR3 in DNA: TGCGCCAGCAGCTTGGATCCAGGACCCAATCAGCCCCAGCATTTT. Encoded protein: CASSLDPGPNQPQHF.

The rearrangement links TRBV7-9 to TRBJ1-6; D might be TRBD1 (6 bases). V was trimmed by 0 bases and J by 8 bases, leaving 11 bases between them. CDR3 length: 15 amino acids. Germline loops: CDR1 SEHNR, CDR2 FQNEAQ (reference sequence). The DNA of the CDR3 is TGTGCCAGCAGCTTAGCTGCGACAGGCGATTCACCCCTCCACTTT. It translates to CASSLAATGDSPLHF.

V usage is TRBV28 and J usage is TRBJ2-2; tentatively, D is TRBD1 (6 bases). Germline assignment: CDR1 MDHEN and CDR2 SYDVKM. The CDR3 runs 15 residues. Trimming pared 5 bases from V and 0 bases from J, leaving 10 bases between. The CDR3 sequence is CASSGGSANTGELFF. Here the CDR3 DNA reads TGTGCCAGCAGTGGGGGCAGCGCGAACACCGGGGAGCTGTTTTTT.

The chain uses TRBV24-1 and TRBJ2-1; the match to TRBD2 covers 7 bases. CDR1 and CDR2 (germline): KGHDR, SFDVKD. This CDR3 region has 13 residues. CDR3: CALGGEGAFEQFF. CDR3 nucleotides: TGTGCTCTTGGGGGGGAGGGTGCATTTGAGCAGTTCTTC.

The CDR3 nucleotides are TGTGCCAGCAGTCCCCTGACCCTAGGGAACTATGGCTACACCTTC. Encoded protein: CASSPLTLGNYGYTF. The genes are TRBV27 and TRBJ1-2; D unresolved. The CDR3 is 15 amino acids. CDR1 is MNHEY, CDR2 SMNVEV, per germline (reference sequence). Trimming pared 5 bases from V and 2 bases from J, leaving 15 bases between.

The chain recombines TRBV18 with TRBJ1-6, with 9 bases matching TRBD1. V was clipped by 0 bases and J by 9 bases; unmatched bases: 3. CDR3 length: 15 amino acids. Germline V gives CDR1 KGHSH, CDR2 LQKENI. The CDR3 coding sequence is TGTGCCAGCTCACCACCGGGACAGGGCGGTTCACCCCTCCACTTT. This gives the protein CASSPPGQGGSPLHF.

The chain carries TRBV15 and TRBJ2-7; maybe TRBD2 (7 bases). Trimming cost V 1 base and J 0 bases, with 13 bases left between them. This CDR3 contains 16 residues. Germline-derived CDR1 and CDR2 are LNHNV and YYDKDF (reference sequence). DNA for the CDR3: TGTGCCACCAGCAGAGCTCGGGGGGCGACCTCCTACGAGCAGTACTTC. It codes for CATSRARGATSYEQYF.

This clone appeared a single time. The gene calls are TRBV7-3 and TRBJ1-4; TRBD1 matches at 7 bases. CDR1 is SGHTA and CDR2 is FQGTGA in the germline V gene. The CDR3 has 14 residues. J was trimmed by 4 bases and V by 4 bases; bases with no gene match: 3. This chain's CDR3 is CASSSGQNNEKLFF. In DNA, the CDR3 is TGTGCCAGCAGCTCGGGACAGAATAATGAAAAACTGTTTTTT.

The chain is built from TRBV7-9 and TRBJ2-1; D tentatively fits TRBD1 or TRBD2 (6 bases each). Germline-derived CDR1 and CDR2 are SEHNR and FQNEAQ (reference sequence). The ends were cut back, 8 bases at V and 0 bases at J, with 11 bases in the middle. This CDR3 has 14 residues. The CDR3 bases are TGTGCCAGCGGTGGGGGGCTCTCCTACAATGAGCAGTTCTTC. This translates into CASGGGLSYNEQFF.

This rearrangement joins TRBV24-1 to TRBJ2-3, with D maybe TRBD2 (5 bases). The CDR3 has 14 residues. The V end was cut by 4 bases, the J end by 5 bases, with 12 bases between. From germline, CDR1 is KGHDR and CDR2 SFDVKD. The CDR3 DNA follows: TGTGCCACCAGTGACCCTCGAGGGCTAGATACGCAGTATTTT. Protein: CATSDPRGLDTQYF.

This chain's CDR3 is CASSPDLPGDTQYF. The CDR3 DNA reads TGTGCCAGCAGTCCGGACCTCCCCGGCGATACGCAGTATTTT. This chain connects TRBV6-5 to TRBJ2-3; D is unresolved. This CDR3 is 14 amino acids long. V lost 5 bases to trimming and J lost 6 bases, with 15 bases between them. Germline CDR1 reads MNHEY; CDR2 reads SVGAGI.

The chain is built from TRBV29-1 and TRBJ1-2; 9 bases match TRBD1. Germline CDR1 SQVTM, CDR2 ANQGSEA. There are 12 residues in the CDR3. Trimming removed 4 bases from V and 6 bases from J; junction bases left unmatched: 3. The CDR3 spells CSVGWTGDGYTF. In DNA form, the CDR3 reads TGCAGCGTTGGGTGGACAGGGGATGGCTACACCTTC. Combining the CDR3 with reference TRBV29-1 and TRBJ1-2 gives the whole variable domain SAVISQKPSRDICQRGTSLTIQCQVDSQVTMMFWYRQQPGQSLTLIATANQGSEATYESGFVIDKFPISRPNLTFSTLTVSNMSPEDSSIYLCSVGWTGDGYTFGSGTRLTVV.

The CDR3 region has the DNA TGTGCCAGCAGTGATGCAGGACTAGCGGGAGCCTACGAGCAGTACTTC. Residues: CASSDAGLAGAYEQYF. The chain has TRBV6-1 and TRBJ2-7, with 13 bases matching TRBD2. This CDR3 is built from 16 residues. Per germline, CDR1 MNHNS and CDR2 SASEGT. Trimming cost V 3 bases and J 2 bases; bases outside gene matches: 4.

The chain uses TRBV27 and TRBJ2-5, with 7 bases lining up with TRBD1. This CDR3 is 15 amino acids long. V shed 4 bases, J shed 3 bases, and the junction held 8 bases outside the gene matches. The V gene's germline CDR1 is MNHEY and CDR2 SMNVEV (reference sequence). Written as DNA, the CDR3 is TGTGCCAGCAGTTATCTTAGGGGACAGAAAGAGACCCAGTACTTC. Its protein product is CASSYLRGQKETQYF.